This note documents a single TCR beta chain sequence. The antigen is undetermined. This sample is part of a study of blood T cells in healthy people across ages. In the study overall: Template switching caught about one barcoded beta molecule for each two T cells.

Whole-study findings and limits: The percentage of naive T cells correlated strongly with TCR beta diversity.

Primed by a sample-barcoded 5' primer and a J-beta primer mix, a second PCR proceeded for about 7 to 12 cycles. A template-switch adaptor with 12 random nucleotides tagged each cDNA molecule. TCRdb analysed the 5' RACE reads with MiXCR anew, one entry per CDR3 protein. The sample lists about a million distinct CDR3 sequences; 51% were seen once. Germline loops: CDR1 ENHRY, CDR2 SYGVKD. CDR3 length: 14 residues. Input material: blood. This receptor was obtained from a woman aged 60-75 years in good health. The chain recombines TRBV10-3 with TRBJ2-7, with 8 nucleotides matching TRBD2. TRBJ2-1 matches the DNA end more closely, so the J call is doubtful. The CDR3 here is CAISWSGSGDEQFF. The CDR3 region has the DNA TGTGCCATCTCGTGGAGCGGGAGTGGCGATGAGCAGTTCTTC.